This T cell receptor (beta chain) was recorded in a study of blood T cell repertoires in COVID-19. Notes on this clone: The same CDR3 can be traced to other DNA sequences in this sample.

Per the authors' pipeline: By means of reference gene primer amplification, nucleated cell counts were estimated. Assay: immunoSEQ multiplex PCR; the TCRdb copy retains only in-frame clones and omits some. The V and J calls and clone size were taken over from that table, and D and trimming were inferred from the DNA. The sample includes 150,000 to 200,000 clones, about three quarters of them seen just once. The CDR3 is 16 amino acids. Losses at the gene ends were 3 bases for V and 4 bases for J; bases not matched to a gene: 4. From germline, CDR1 is LGHNA and CDR2 YNFKEQ. This clonotype was sampled from a woman older than 75 with active or convalescent COVID-19. Material: peripheral blood. The V call is TRBV4-2, the J call TRBJ2-1; 12 bases line up with TRBD2. The CDR3 here is CASSQELAGGYNEQFF. The CDR3 nucleotides are TGTGCCAGCAGCCAGGAACTAGCGGGGGGTTACAATGAGCAGTTCTTC.